This section outlines one T cell receptor beta chain sequence together with its context. The CDR3 has 15 amino acids. CDR1 and CDR2 from the germline V gene are ENHRY and SYGVKD. V was clipped by 2 bases and J by 0 bases, with 10 bases between them. Profiled with immunoSEQ multiplex PCR; TCRdb holds only in-frame clones, not every one. The table lists roughly 200,000 clones, roughly 91% of them singletons, with 3.5% to 4% in the top ten. The data derive from a study of blood T cell repertoires in COVID-19. The overall study: Some COVID-19 samples were acute and others convalescent; all came from the United States, Italy and Spain. T cells, B-cell-depleted T cells, or PBMCs supplied cDNA or gDNA.

Researchers sorted participants into cohorts using their self-reported clinical history. The sequencing sample was made of PBMCs or T cells enriched from blood (not recorded which). This chain connects TRBV10-3 to TRBJ2-5; D perhaps matches TRBD2 (6 bases). The receptor comes from a woman aged 25-40 years with acute COVID-19. The CDR3 region has the DNA TGTGCCATCAGTGAGGATCGGGGGTACCAAGAGACCCAGTACTTC. This sequence encodes CAISEDRGYQETQYF.